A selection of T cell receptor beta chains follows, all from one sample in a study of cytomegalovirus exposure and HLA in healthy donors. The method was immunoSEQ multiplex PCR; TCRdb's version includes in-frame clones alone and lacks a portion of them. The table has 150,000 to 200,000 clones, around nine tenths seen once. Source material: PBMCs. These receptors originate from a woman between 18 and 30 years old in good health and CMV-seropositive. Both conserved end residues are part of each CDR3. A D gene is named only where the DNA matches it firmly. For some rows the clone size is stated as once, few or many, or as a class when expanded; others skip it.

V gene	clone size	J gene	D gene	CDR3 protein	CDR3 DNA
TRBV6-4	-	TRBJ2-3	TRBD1	CASRTRQGASTDTQYF	TGTGCCAGCAGGACACGACAGGGGGCCTCCACAGATACGCAGTATTTT
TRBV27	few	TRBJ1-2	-	CASSSSSGGNYGYTF	TGTGCCAGCAGTTCCTCCTCGGGGGGAAACTATGGCTACACCTTC
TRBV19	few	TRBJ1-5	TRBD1	CASSMGQGRGQPQHF	TGTGCCAGTAGTATGGGACAGGGTAGGGGTCAGCCCCAGCATTTT
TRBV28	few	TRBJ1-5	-	CASSGVVGNQPQHF	TGTGCCAGTTCAGGGGTTGTGGGCAATCAGCCCCAGCATTTT
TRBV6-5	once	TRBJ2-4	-	CASSTYDSPQNIQYF	TGTGCCAGCAGCACATACGACTCTCCCCAAAACATTCAGTACTTC
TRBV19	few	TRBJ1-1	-	CASKRQIPNTEAFF	TGTGCCAGTAAGAGGCAGATACCAAACACTGAAGCTTTCTTT
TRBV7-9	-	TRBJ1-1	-	CASSLEGLTEAFF	TGTGCCAGCAGCTTAGAGGGGCTCACTGAAGCTTTCTTT
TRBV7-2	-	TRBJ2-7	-	CASSFYGYEQYF	TGTGCCAGCAGCTTCTACGGGTACGAGCAGTACTTC
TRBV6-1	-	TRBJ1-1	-	CASGGTEAFF	TGTGCCAGCGGGGGGACTGAAGCTTTCTTT
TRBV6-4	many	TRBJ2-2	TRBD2	CASSDLAGGNTGELFF	TGTGCCAGCAGTGACTTAGCGGGAGGGAACACCGGGGAGCTGTTTTTT
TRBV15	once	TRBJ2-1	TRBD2	CATSRAGDGYNEQFF	TGTGCCACCAGTCGAGCGGGAGATGGCTACAATGAGCAGTTCTTC
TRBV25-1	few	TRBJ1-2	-	CASSGNYGYTF	TGTGCCAGCTCAGGGAACTATGGCTACACCTTC
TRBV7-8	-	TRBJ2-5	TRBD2	CASSSVSGGGVTQYF	TGTGCCAGCAGCTCGGTCTCCGGGGGGGGAGTTACCCAGTACTTC
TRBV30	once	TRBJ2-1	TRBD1	CAWNRGGGYNEQFF	TGTGCCTGGAATAGAGGGGGCGGGTACAATGAGCAGTTCTTC
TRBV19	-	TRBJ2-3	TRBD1	CASRYGRQGADTQYF	TGTGCCAGTAGGTACGGGAGACAGGGGGCAGATACGCAGTATTTT
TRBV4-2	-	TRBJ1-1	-	CASSHTGKATEAFF	TGTGCCAGCAGCCATACAGGGAAGGCTACTGAAGCTTTCTTT
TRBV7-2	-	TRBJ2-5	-	CASSPRRTEQETQYF	TGTGCCAGCAGCCCCCGGAGGACAGAGCAAGAGACCCAGTACTTC
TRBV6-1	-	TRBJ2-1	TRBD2	CASSERGGGYNEQFF	TGTGCCAGCAGTGAACGTGGGGGGGGGTACAATGAGCAGTTCTTC
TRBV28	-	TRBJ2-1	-	CASRYDRNNEQFF	TGTGCCAGCAGATACGACAGGAACAATGAGCAGTTCTTC
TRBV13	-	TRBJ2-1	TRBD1	CASSNTGTEVYNEQFF	TGTGCCAGCAGCAATACCGGGACAGAAGTCTACAATGAGCAGTTCTTC
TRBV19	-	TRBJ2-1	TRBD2	CASSLAGAGYNEQFF	TGTGCCAGTAGCTTAGCGGGAGCAGGCTACAATGAGCAGTTCTTC
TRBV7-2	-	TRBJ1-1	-	CASSLESPPGAEAFF	TGTGCCAGCAGCTTAGAATCCCCCCCAGGGGCGGAAGCTTTCTTT
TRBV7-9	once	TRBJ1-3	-	CASSFEGSGNTIYF	TGTGCCAGCAGCTTCGAGGGCTCTGGAAACACCATATATTTT
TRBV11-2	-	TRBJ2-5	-	CASSPAGERVQETQYF	TGTGCCAGCAGCCCGGCGGGCGAGAGAGTTCAAGAGACCCAGTACTTC
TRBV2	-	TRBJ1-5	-	CASTVEGIQPQHF	TGTGCCAGCACCGTGGAGGGTATCCAGCCCCAGCATTTT
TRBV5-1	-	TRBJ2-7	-	CASSSPFYEQYF	TGCGCCAGCAGTTCCCCCTTCTACGAGCAGTACTTC
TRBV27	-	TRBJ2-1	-	CASSLKRVLYNEQFF	TGTGCCAGCAGTCTCAAGCGGGTGCTCTACAATGAGCAGTTCTTC
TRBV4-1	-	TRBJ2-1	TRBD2	CASSQGSSLAGVNEQFF	TGCGCCAGCAGCCAAGGTTCTAGCCTAGCGGGAGTCAATGAGCAGTTCTTC
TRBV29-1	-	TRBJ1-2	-	CSVLGEDYGYTF	TGCAGCGTTCTAGGGGAAGACTATGGCTACACCTTC
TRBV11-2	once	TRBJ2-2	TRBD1	CASSPFSRGLGELFF	TGTGCCAGCAGCCCTTTTTCCAGGGGGCTTGGGGAGCTGTTTTTT
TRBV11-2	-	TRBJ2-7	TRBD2	CASSLSLAGVVEQYF	TGTGCCAGCAGCTTATCCTTAGCGGGAGTTGTTGAGCAGTACTTC
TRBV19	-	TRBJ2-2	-	CASSIVGGFYTGELFF	TGTGCCAGTAGTATTGTAGGCGGTTTTTACACCGGGGAGCTGTTTTTT
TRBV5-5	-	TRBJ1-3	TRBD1	CASSLDRGPGNTIYF	TGTGCCAGCAGCTTGGACAGGGGGCCTGGAAACACCATATATTTT
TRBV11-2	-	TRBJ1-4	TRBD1	CASSPAIGDSREKLFF	TGTGCCAGCAGCCCGGCCATAGGGGACAGTCGGGAAAAACTGTTTTTT
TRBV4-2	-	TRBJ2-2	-	CASSPWLVPNTGELFF	TGTGCCAGCAGCCCCTGGTTAGTCCCAAACACCGGGGAGCTGTTTTTT
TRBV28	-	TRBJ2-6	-	CASRSEASGANVLTF	TGTGCCAGCAGAAGTGAGGCCTCTGGGGCCAACGTCCTGACTTTC
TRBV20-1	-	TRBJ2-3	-	CSASQGDTQYF	TGCAGTGCTTCGCAGGGGGATACGCAGTATTTT